The 31 T cell receptor beta chains reported below all come from one sample, sequenced in a study of cytotoxic CD8 clonotypes in ibrutinib-treated CLL. Assay: immunoSEQ multiplex PCR; the TCRdb copy retains only in-frame clones and omits some. The sample lists around 130,000 clones, less than 90% seen once, with about 3.3% in the top ten. The source was PBMCs, collected after 24 months of ibrutinib treatment. These receptors came from a human donor with chronic lymphocytic leukemia.

This chain uses TRBV4-3 with TRBJ1-5, with 10 bases fitting TRBD1. There are 15 residues in the CDR3. Per germline, CDR1 LGHNA and CDR2 YSLEER. V shed 0 bases, J shed 6 bases, and the junction held 2 bases outside the gene matches. Written as DNA, the CDR3 is TGCGCCAGCAGCCAAGATGGACAGGGGGGTCAGCCCCAGCATTTT. This translates into CASSQDGQGGQPQHF.

This chain connects TRBV7-3 to TRBJ1-6; D possibly corresponds to TRBD1 (5 bases). Per germline, CDR1 SGHTA and CDR2 FQGTGA. CDR3 length: 17 residues. V lost 1 base to trimming and J lost 2 bases, with 12 bases between them. The CDR3 protein is CASSLRTHRTYNSPLHF. CDR3 nucleotide sequence: TGTGCCAGCAGCTTAAGGACCCACAGGACCTATAATTCACCCCTCCACTTT.

J is TRBJ1-6 and V is TRBV5-1; no clear D gene. V lost 4 bases and J 1 base, leaving 15 bases between the germline ends. Germline CDR1 is SGHRS and CDR2 is YFSETQ. The CDR3 covers 17 residues. For the CDR3, the DNA is TGCGCCAGCAGCCTGGGCGAGGGAGGATCCTATAATTCACCCCTCCACTTT. It codes for CASSLGEGGSYNSPLHF.

This chain joins TRBV7-2 and TRBJ2-3; a weak D match, TRBD2 (6 bases). This CDR3 has 16 residues. Germline CDR1 is SGHTA and CDR2 is FQGNSA. The V end was cut by 0 bases, the J end by 0 bases, with 10 bases between. The CDR3 here is CASSLASGSSTDTQYF. For the CDR3, the DNA is TGTGCCAGCAGCTTAGCTAGCGGATCAAGCACAGATACGCAGTATTTT.

The J gene is TRBJ1-2, the V gene TRBV7-9; D is possibly TRBD1 (6 bases). Trimming left V 1 base short and J 3 bases short, with 12 bases between. The CDR3 runs to 15 residues. The germline CDR1 and CDR2 sequences are SEHNR and FQNEAQ (reference sequence). The CDR3 here is CASSLVSGDDYGYTF. In DNA, the CDR3 is TGTGCCAGCAGCTTAGTATCAGGGGACGACTATGGCTACACCTTC. The full variable domain, in which reference TRBV7-9 and TRBJ1-2 provide the parts outside the CDR3, is DTGVSQNPRHKITKRGQNVTFRCDPISEHNRLYWYRQTLGQGPEFLTYFQNEAQLEKSRLLSDRFSAERPKGSFSTLEIQRTEQGDSAMYLCASSLVSGDDYGYTFGSGTRLTVV.

V and J are TRBV7-2 and TRBJ2-2; 8 bases are a match to TRBD1. CDR3 length: 19 amino acids. Germline V gene data show CDR1 as SGHTA and CDR2 as FQGNSA. The ends lost 4 bases at V and 3 bases at J; junction bases unmatched: 16. The DNA of the CDR3 is TGTGCCAGCAGCTCAGACATCTTCGGGACAGGAAAATACACCGGGGAGCTGTTTTTT. Translation: CASSSDIFGTGKYTGELFF.

The rearrangement uses TRBV7-9 and TRBJ1-2, with D possibly TRBD1 on 6 matching bases. V lost 0 bases to trimming and J lost 12 bases, with 14 bases between them. Germline V lookup: CDR1 SEHNR, CDR2 FQNEAQ (reference sequence). The CDR3 has 13 residues. The CDR3: CASSLALNGGDTF. DNA for the CDR3: TGTGCCAGCAGCTTAGCGCTTAACGGGGGCGACACCTTC.

CDR3 sequence (DNA): TGTGCCAGCAGCTTAGTCCAGCGGGGGCACCCCACAGATACGCAGTATTTT. Residues: CASSLVQRGHPTDTQYF. The chain carries TRBV7-2 and TRBJ2-3; 8 positions match TRBD2. The V and J ends lost 1 base and 2 bases, in that order; junction bases with no gene match: 8. This CDR3 region has 17 residues. The germline gives CDR1 SGHTA, CDR2 FQGNSA.

This rearrangement joins TRBV7-2 to TRBJ2-1; TRBD2 matches 8 bases. The germline V gene has CDR1 SGHTA and CDR2 FQGNSA. The CDR3 is made up of 15 amino acids. The V segment lost 1 base and the J segment 6 bases; nucleotides outside the gene matches: 5. This CDR3 is CASSLVRLASNEQFF. The DNA of the CDR3 is TGTGCCAGCAGCTTAGTTAGACTAGCGAGCAATGAGCAGTTCTTC.

V usage is TRBV6-5 and J usage is TRBJ1-2, with 7 bases aligning to TRBD1. CDR1 and CDR2 from the germline V gene are MNHEY and SVGAGI. Germline trimming cut 1 base from V and 7 bases from J; bases unmatched to any gene: 6. This CDR3 has 14 amino acids. Here the CDR3 DNA reads TGTGCCAGCAGTTACTACCGACAGGGAGGTGGCTACACCTTC. This sequence encodes CASSYYRQGGGYTF.

The chain links TRBV6-4 to TRBJ2-7; D might be TRBD1 or TRBD2, each matching 6 bases. Germline V CDR1 and CDR2: MRHNA, SNTAGT. The germline V and J ends were trimmed by 1 base and 3 bases, with 19 bases remaining between them. The CDR3 totals 17 residues. This CDR3 is CASSDYFESRGDYEQYF. DNA of the CDR3: TGTGCCAGCAGTGACTACTTCGAAAGTAGGGGGGACTACGAGCAGTACTTC.

V is TRBV5-1 and J is TRBJ1-3; D possibly corresponds to TRBD1 (5 bases). The germline V gene encodes CDR1 SGHRS and CDR2 YFSETQ. The CDR3 extends over 19 amino acids. Trimming removed 10 bases at V and 0 bases at J, with 29 bases between. The CDR3: CAPQTLDRGLDHSGNTIYF. DNA for the CDR3: TGCGCCCCCCAAACCCTGGACCGGGGCCTCGATCACTCTGGAAACACCATATATTTT.

The chain carries TRBV29-1 and TRBJ1-2, with unresolved D. Trimming removed 3 bases from V and 6 bases from J, with 14 bases in between. Germline V gives CDR1 SQVTM, CDR2 ANQGSEA. CDR3 length: 13 amino acids. The CDR3 spells CSVESDKRDGYTF. In DNA, the CDR3 is TGCAGCGTTGAGTCCGACAAGAGAGATGGCTACACCTTC.

CDR3 protein: CASSWDRGAGELFF. CDR3 DNA: TGTGCCAGCAGCTGGGACAGGGGGGCCGGGGAGCTGTTTTTT. V is TRBV11-2 and J is TRBJ2-2, with 11 bases fitting TRBD1. CDR1 is SGHAT and CDR2 is FQNNGV in the germline V gene. The V and J ends lost 4 bases and 6 bases, in that order; junction bases with no gene match: 1. The CDR3 runs 14 residues.

The genes are TRBV5-8 and TRBJ2-1; a weak D match, TRBD1 (5 bases). The CDR3 contains 14 residues. Deletions cut 4 bases from V and 5 bases from J, with 13 bases between. The V gene's germline CDR1 is SGHTS and CDR2 YDEGEE. The CDR3 loop is CASSLGVGNNEQFF. In nucleotides, the CDR3 is TGTGCCAGCAGCCTAGGGGTGGGGAACAATGAGCAGTTCTTC. The full variable domain, rest sourced from reference TRBV5-8 and TRBJ2-1, is EAGVTQSPTHLIKTRGQQATLRCSPISGHTSVYWYQQALGLGLQFLLWYDEGEERNRGNFPPRFSGRQFPNYSSELNVNALELEDSALYLCASSLGVGNNEQFFGPGTRLTVL.

CDR3 protein: CASGGVNTEAFF. The CDR3 DNA is TGTGCCAGCGGTGGGGTGAACACTGAAGCTTTCTTT. The rearrangement links TRBV14 to TRBJ1-1; D unclear. The CDR3 is 12 residues long. Deletions cut 8 bases from V and 0 bases from J, with 7 bases between. From germline, CDR1 is SGHDN and CDR2 FVKESK. Full variable domain (missing parts from reference TRBV14 and TRBJ1-1): EAGVTQFPSHSVIEKGQTVTLRCDPISGHDNLYWYRRVMGKEIKFLLHFVKESKQDESGMPNNRFLAERTGGTYSTLKVQPAELEDSGVYFCASGGVNTEAFFGQGTRLTVV.

The genes are TRBV28 and TRBJ2-5; 8 nucleotides align to TRBD1. V shed 6 bases and J 2 bases; nucleotides not matched to a gene: 8. The CDR3 spans 15 residues. Germline CDR1 is MDHEN and CDR2 is SYDVKM. The CDR3 reads CASRTPGGVQETQYF. CDR3 coding DNA: TGTGCCAGCAGAACCCCAGGGGGCGTTCAAGAGACCCAGTACTTC.

V gene TRBV5-4 combines with J gene TRBJ1-2, with D possibly TRBD1 on 6 matching bases. There are 14 residues in the CDR3. Germline assignment: CDR1 SGHNT and CDR2 YYREEE (reference sequence). V lost 4 bases to trimming and J lost 8 bases, with 18 bases between them. The CDR3 coding sequence is TGTGCCAGCAGCGCGTGGGACACGGGCAAAGGCTACACCTTC. It specifies CASSAWDTGKGYTF.

J is TRBJ1-1 and V is TRBV2; D unclear. The V end was cut by 3 bases, the J end by 5 bases, with 10 bases between. The germline CDR1 and CDR2 sequences are SNHLY and FYNNEI. The CDR3 sequence is 13 residues long. In DNA, the CDR3 is TGTGCCAGCAGTGAGTTACGCCAAACTGAAGCTTTCTTT. It encodes CASSELRQTEAFF.

This clone was observed a single time. V gene TRBV11-2 combines with J gene TRBJ2-2; D ambiguous. The ends were cut back, 8 bases at V and 5 bases at J, with 21 bases in the middle. The germline V gene has CDR1 SGHAT and CDR2 FQNNGV. This CDR3 comprises 16 residues. The CDR3 coding sequence is TGTGCCAGCGGGTGGGTTTCGTCGGTACGGACCGGGGAGCTGTTTTTT. Translating gives CASGWVSSVRTGELFF.

The V gene is TRBV27, the J gene TRBJ2-7; D remains unclear. Looked up from germline, CDR1 is MNHEY and CDR2 is SMNVEV (reference sequence). The CDR3 runs to 13 residues. The ends were cut back, 2 bases at V and 2 bases at J, with 7 bases in the middle. DNA for the CDR3: TGTGCCAGCAGTTTAAAGCCCGCCTACGAGCAGTACTTC. This gives the protein CASSLKPAYEQYF.

This chain connects TRBV6-1 to TRBJ1-6; TRBD1 aligns across 8 bases. J was trimmed by 7 bases and V by 6 bases; bases with no gene match: 8. This CDR3 region has 15 residues. Germline V CDR1 and CDR2: MNHNS, SASEGT. The CDR3 sequence: CASRHAGTGNSPLHF. CDR3 DNA: TGTGCCAGCAGGCATGCCGGGACAGGAAATTCACCCCTCCACTTT.

About this clone: Distinct nucleotide sequences in the sample also encode this CDR3. This chain joins TRBV7-2 and TRBJ2-7; D unclear. The length of the CDR3 is 12 residues. The germline V and J ends were trimmed by 1 base and 1 base, with 2 bases remaining between them. Germline V gene sequence: CDR1 SGHTA, CDR2 FQGNSA. CDR3 sequence (DNA): TGTGCCAGCAGCTTAGGATCCTACGAGCAGTACTTC. Residues: CASSLGSYEQYF.

The gene calls are TRBV6-6 and TRBJ2-3; 9 nucleotides match TRBD2. Trimming removed 5 bases from V and 0 bases from J; junction bases left unmatched: 6. CDR3 length: 16 residues. Germline CDR1 MNHNY, CDR2 SVGAGI (reference sequence). In DNA, the CDR3 is TGTGCCAGCAGTGCGGCGGGGGGGCCTAGCACAGATACGCAGTATTTT. The encoded protein is CASSAAGGPSTDTQYF.

This chain links TRBV19 with TRBJ1-4, with D unresolved. CDR1 is LNHDA, CDR2 SQIVND, per germline (reference sequence). The ends were cut back, 3 bases at V and 5 bases at J, with 7 bases in the middle. There are 13 residues in the CDR3. This chain's CDR3 is CASSIARNEKLFF. The CDR3 DNA is TGTGCCAGTAGTATCGCCAGAAATGAAAAACTGTTTTTT.

This sequence joins TRBV27 and TRBJ2-2, with D perhaps TRBD1 or TRBD2 (5 bases each). Per the germline V gene, CDR1 is MNHEY and CDR2 is SMNVEV (reference sequence). CDR3 length equals 15 residues. V was clipped by 8 bases and J by 0 bases, with 13 bases between them. Here the CDR3 reads CASGMGPTNTGELFF. The DNA for the CDR3 is TGTGCCAGCGGTATGGGACCCACGAACACCGGGGAGCTGTTTTTT.

This clone was picked up one time. The chain uses TRBV4-3 and TRBJ2-1; 7 bases align to TRBD1. The germline V gene encodes CDR1 LGHNA and CDR2 YSLEER. This CDR3 comprises 15 residues. V was pared by 4 bases and J by 4 bases, with 7 bases of the junction left unmatched. The CDR3 nucleotides read TGCGCCAGCAGCCCCAGGGGGTTTACATACAATGAGCAGTTCTTC. Protein sequence: CASSPRGFTYNEQFF.

The rearrangement uses TRBV10-3 and TRBJ1-2; tentative D call: TRBD1 (5 bases). The CDR3 extends over 12 amino acids. Germline V gene data show CDR1 as ENHRY and CDR2 as SYGVKD. Trimming stripped 3 bases from V and 7 bases from J, with 9 bases between. The CDR3 DNA follows: TGTGCCATCAGTGACGGGGGGATTGGCTACACCTTC. Amino acids: CAISDGGIGYTF.

The chain links TRBV4-3 to TRBJ1-2, with TRBD1 as a possible D gene (5 bases). CDR1 is LGHNA and CDR2 is YSLEER in the germline V gene. V was shortened by 0 bases and J by 6 bases, with 11 bases between the two germline ends. This CDR3 contains 14 residues. CDR3 sequence: CASSQEQAGDGYTF. DNA of the CDR3: TGCGCCAGCAGCCAAGAACAGGCCGGCGATGGCTACACCTTC.

The chain links TRBV25-1 to TRBJ2-5; TRBD1 matches at 7 bases. The germline gives CDR1 MGHDK, CDR2 SYGVNS. V lost 4 bases to trimming and J lost 6 bases; unmatched junction nucleotides: 5. The CDR3 has 13 amino acids. CDR3 DNA sequence: TGTGCCAGCAGTGGGACAGGCGTCAAGACCCAGTACTTC. Its protein is CASSGTGVKTQYF.

The chain has TRBV5-1 and TRBJ1-2; 12 bases align to TRBD1. The J segment lost 2 bases and the V segment lost 0 bases, leaving 5 bases of the junction unmatched. Germline V CDR1 and CDR2: SGHRS, YFSETQ. The length of the CDR3 is 17 residues. The CDR3 nucleotides are TGCGCCAGCAGCTTGGCTACCGGGACAGGGGGCAACTATGGCTACACCTTC. Amino acids: CASSLATGTGGNYGYTF.